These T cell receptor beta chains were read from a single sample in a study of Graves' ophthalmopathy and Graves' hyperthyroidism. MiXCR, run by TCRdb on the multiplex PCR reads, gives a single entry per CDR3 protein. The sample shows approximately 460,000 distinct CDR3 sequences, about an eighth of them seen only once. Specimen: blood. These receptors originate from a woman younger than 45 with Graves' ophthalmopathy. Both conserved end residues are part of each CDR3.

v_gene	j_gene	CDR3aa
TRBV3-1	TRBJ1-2	CASSQDLLEGYGYTF
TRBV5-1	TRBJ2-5	CASSTTSRAETQYF
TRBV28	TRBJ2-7	CASSPRTPRYEQYF
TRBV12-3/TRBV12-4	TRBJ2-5	CASSQTGYQETQYF
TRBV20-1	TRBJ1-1	CSATEVGQGNEAFF
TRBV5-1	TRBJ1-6	CASSPKTAYNSPLHF
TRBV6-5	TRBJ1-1	CASSYLLGTEAFF
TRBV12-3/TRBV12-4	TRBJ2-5	CASSWGRKETQYF
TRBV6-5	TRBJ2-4	CASSSGQAGSLAKNIKYF
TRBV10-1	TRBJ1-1	CATPPDGEIRATEAFF
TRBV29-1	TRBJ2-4	CSVRGARGKNIQYF
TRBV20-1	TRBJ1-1	CSAWVGPTEAFF
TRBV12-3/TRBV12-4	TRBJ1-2	CATNTGEDYGYTF
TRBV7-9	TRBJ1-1	CACSFQTGDTEAFF
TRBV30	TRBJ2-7	CAWSVLWGGSEQYF
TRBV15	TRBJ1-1	CATSRLGRQSNTEAFF
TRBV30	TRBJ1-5	CAWSAGTGGSNQPQHF
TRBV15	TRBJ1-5	CATSSRIDQPQHF
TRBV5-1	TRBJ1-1	CASSLLRQGGTEAFF
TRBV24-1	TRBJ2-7	CATSATGTGIGEQYF
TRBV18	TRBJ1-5	CASSPGFDQPQHF
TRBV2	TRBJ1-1	CASSEARDAEAFF
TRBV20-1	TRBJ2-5	CSARTGGPQETQYF
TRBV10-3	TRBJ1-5	CASKRKGMRNQPQHF
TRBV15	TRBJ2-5	CATSRAFIGGSTQYF
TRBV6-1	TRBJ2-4	CASKGGVVENIQYF
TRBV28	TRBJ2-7	CASSIPGRTYEQYF
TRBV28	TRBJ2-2	CASSLQGPPAGELFF
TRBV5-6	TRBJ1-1	CASSVGINTEAFF
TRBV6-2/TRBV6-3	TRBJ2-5	CASSYPGIRRDILHQETQYF
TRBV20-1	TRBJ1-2	CSANPGAMLNYGYTF
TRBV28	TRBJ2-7	CASSLIQDRDYEQYF
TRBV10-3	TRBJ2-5	CAISDPDRGRRETQYF
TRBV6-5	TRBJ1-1	CASSYLGTIRPSEAFF
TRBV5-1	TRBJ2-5	CASSIPTSGVQETQYF
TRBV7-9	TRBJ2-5	CASSFWGIAETQYF
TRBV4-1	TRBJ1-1	CASSQLRGTEAFF
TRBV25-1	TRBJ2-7	CASSDYREQYF
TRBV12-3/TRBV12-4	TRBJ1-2	CASTSQGGSEGGYTF
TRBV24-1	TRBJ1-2	CATSRDRVHTTFNYGYTF
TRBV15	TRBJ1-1	CATSRAGAGLVNTEAFF
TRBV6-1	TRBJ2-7	CASSEGRLVQYF
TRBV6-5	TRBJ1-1	CASSYGTGYNTEALF
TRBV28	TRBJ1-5	CASSFWVSNQPQHF
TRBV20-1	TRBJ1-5	CSALLGGTESQPQHF
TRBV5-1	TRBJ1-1	CASSLKGQGRGGTEAFF
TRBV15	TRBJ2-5	CATSSRTGARETQYF
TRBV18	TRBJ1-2	CASSFGQGSVDGYTF